A selection of T cell receptor beta chains follows, all from one sample in a study of shared T cell receptors in the human thymus. Sequencing used immunoSEQ multiplex PCR; TCRdb keeps in-frame clones, though not all of them. The table includes roughly 410,000 clones, more than 85% detected once. Sequences were obtained from thymocytes. The receptors originated from a human donor. The CDR3 runs from the conserved cysteine through the conserved F or W. The order of the fields is CDR3 protein, clone size, V gene, J gene. Clone sizes are given selectively: once, few, many, or a class where the clone is expanded.

CASRIDRGNYGYTF	NA	TRBV6-1	TRBJ1-2
CASSALYTEEAFF	NA	TRBV5-6	TRBJ1-1
CASSDRGSSYEQYF	NA	TRBV6-1	TRBJ2-7
CASSYYPGEGGEQYF	NA	TRBV6-6	TRBJ2-7
CSVLGANTGELFF	NA	TRBV29-1	TRBJ2-2
CASSLDRKLSNEQYF	NA	TRBV5-5	TRBJ2-7
CASSWTKTYEQYF	NA	TRBV28	TRBJ2-7
CASSEINPSF	NA	TRBV2	TRBJ2-7
CASSSLGEGRAKEQYF	NA	TRBV27	TRBJ2-5
CASSPGQVNQPQHF	NA	TRBV4-1	TRBJ1-5
CASSPTGNSNQPQHF	NA	TRBV6-4	TRBJ1-5
CASRQRDREEMNTEAFF	NA	TRBV7-4	TRBJ1-1
CATSRVHEQFF	NA	TRBV15	TRBJ2-1
CASSSPLAEQFF	NA	TRBV27	TRBJ2-1
CAWSAPPSGGYEQYF	NA	TRBV30	TRBJ2-7
CASSRRTGATNEKLFF	NA	TRBV7-9	TRBJ1-4
CASSSRGIMTSGPSSYNEQFF	NA	TRBV5-1	TRBJ2-1
CATSRKTGGGNQPQHF	NA	TRBV15	TRBJ1-5
CASSLNSNQPQHF	NA	TRBV7-9	TRBJ1-5
CASSRASGSETQYF	once	TRBV28	TRBJ2-5
CAISESSGGSEAFF	once	TRBV10-3	TRBJ1-1
CASSHPTDGAIRADEQYF	few	TRBV4-1	TRBJ2-7
CASSAPGLALLRGEQFF	NA	TRBV25-1	TRBJ2-1
CASASLAFTDAFF	NA	TRBV12-5	TRBJ1-1
CASSPRLAGGPVSSYEQYF	NA	TRBV7-2	TRBJ2-7
CATSSWGVQPQHF	NA	TRBV15	TRBJ1-5
CASSLTSGSSYNEQFF	NA	TRBV5-1	TRBJ2-1
CASSEGGTGGADYNEQFF	NA	TRBV6-1	TRBJ2-1
CASSARAGANEKLFF	NA	TRBV5-1	TRBJ1-4
CASGFTCGELFF	NA	TRBV12-5	TRBJ2-2
CASAFPSNGTGEQYF	NA	TRBV27	TRBJ2-7
CASSFASGRADEQFF	NA	TRBV5-1	TRBJ2-1
CASRRRLATNEKLFF	once	TRBV5-6	TRBJ1-4
CASSPPTPDEQYF	NA	TRBV28	TRBJ2-7
CASSYDRREREQYF	NA	TRBV28	TRBJ2-7
CASSSGQILAGDDNEQFF	NA	TRBV5-1	TRBJ2-1
CASSLWSNTEAFF	NA	TRBV5-4	TRBJ1-1
CASSPTGGSNTEAFF	NA	TRBV28	TRBJ1-1
CASSQDLPSMRVYTGELFF	NA	TRBV4-3	TRBJ2-2
CASSEARGQDTEAFF	few	TRBV2	TRBJ1-1
CASSHRQGSSYNEQFF	NA	TRBV4-3	TRBJ2-1
CAWSVPGQGDTEAFF	NA	TRBV30	TRBJ1-1
CSVDSGGVPSYNEQFF	once	TRBV29-1	TRBJ2-1
CASSLDGTEDYEQYF	NA	TRBV7-2	TRBJ2-7
CASSVTPSEGAGDGYTF	NA	TRBV9	TRBJ1-2
CSVEEKGSGNTIYF	NA	TRBV29-1	TRBJ1-3
CASRQGGSQETQYF	NA	TRBV28	TRBJ2-5
CASSQDGQGSNTGELFF	NA	TRBV4-3	TRBJ2-2